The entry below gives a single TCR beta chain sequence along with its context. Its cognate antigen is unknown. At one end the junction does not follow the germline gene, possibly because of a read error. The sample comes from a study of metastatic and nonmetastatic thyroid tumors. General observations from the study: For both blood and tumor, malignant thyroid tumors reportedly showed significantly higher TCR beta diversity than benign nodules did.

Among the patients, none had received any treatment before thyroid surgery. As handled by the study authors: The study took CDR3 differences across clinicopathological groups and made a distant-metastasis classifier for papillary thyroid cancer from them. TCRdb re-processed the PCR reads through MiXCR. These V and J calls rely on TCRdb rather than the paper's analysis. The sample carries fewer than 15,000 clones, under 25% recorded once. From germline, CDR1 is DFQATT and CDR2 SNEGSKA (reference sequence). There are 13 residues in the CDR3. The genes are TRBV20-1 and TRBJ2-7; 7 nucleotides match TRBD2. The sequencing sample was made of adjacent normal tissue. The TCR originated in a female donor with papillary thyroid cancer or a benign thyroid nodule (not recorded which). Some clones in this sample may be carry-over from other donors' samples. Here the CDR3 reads CSARGLAVYDQYF. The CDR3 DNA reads TGCAGTGCTAGAGGCCTAGCGGTCTACGATCAGTACTTC.